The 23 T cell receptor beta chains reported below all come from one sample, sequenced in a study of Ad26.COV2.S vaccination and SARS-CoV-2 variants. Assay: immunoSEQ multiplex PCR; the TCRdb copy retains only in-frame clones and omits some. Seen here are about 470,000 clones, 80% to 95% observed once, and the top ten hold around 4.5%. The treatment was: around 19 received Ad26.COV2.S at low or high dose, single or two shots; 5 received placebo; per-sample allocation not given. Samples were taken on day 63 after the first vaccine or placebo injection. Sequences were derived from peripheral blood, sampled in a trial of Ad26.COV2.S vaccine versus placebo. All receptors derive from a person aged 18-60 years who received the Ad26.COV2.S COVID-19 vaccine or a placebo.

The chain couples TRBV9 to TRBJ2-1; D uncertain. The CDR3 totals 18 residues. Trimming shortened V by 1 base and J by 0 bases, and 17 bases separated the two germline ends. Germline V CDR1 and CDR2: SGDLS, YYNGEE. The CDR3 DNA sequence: TGTGCCAGCAGCGTACTGGACGGCAATTACCCCTCCTACAATGAGCAGTTCTTC. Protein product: CASSVLDGNYPSYNEQFF.

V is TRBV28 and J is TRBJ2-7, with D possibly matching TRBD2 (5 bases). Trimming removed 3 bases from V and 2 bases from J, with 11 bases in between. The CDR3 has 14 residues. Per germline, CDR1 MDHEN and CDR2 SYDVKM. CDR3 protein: CASSFKEGTYEQYF. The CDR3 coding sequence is TGTGCCAGCAGTTTTAAAGAGGGCACCTACGAGCAGTACTTC.

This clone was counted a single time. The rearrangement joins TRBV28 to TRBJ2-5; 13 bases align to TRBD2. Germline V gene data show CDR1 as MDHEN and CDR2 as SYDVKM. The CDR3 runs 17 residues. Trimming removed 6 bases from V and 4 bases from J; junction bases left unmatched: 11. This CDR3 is CASSPPLAGGPVETQYF. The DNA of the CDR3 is TGTGCCAGCAGCCCCCCACTAGCGGGAGGGCCCGTAGAGACCCAGTACTTC.

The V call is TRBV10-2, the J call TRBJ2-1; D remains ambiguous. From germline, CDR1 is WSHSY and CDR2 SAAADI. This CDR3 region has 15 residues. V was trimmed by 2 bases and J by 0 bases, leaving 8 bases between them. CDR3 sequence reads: CASSETRSSYNEQFF. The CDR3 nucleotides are TGCGCCAGCAGTGAGACTCGTAGCTCCTACAATGAGCAGTTCTTC.

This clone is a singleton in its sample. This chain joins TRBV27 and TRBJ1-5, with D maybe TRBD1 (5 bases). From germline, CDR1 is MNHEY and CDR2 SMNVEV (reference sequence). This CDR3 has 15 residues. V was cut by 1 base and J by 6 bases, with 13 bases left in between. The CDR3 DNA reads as TGTGCCAGCAGTTTATGGGCAGGGTCGAGTCAGCCCCAGCATTTT. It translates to CASSLWAGSSQPQHF.

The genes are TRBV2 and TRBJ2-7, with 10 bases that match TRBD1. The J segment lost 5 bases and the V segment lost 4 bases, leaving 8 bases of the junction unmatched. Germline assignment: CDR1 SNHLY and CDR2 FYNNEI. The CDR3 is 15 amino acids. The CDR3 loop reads CASSGGQGERNEQYF. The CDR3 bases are TGTGCCAGCAGTGGCGGACAGGGGGAAAGAAACGAGCAGTACTTC. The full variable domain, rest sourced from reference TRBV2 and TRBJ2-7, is EPEVTQTPSHQVTQMGQEVILRCVPISNHLYFYWYRQILGQKVEFLVSFYNNEISEKSEIFDDQFSVERPDGSNFTLKIRSTKLEDSAMYFCASSGGQGERNEQYFGPGTRLTVT.

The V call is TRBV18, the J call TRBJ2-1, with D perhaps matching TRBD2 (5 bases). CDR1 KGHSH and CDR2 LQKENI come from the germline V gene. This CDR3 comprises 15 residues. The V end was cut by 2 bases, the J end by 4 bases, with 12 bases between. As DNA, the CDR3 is TGTGCCAGCTCACCAGGGCTACGGGAATACAATGAGCAGTTCTTC. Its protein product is CASSPGLREYNEQFF.

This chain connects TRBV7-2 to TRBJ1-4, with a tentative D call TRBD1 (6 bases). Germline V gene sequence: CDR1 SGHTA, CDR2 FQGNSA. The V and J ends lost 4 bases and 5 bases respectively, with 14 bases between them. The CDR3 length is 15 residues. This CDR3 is CASSSAGAANEKLFF. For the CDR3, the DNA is TGTGCCAGCAGCTCCGCAGGGGCAGCCAATGAAAAACTGTTTTTT.

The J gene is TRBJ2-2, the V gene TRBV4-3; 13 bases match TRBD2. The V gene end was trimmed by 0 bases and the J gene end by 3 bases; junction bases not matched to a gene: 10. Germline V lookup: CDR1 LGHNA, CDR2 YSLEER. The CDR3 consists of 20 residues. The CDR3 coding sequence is TGCGCCAGCAGCCAAGAAGCTCCACTAGCGGGAGGGCCGGACACCGGGGAGCTGTTTTTT. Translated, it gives CASSQEAPLAGGPDTGELFF.

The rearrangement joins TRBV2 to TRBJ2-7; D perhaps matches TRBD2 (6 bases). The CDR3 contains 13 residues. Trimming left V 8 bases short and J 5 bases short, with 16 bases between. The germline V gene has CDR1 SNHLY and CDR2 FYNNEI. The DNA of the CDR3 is TGTGCCAGCCAATGGGACTTTGGAGACGAGCAGTACTTC. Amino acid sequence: CASQWDFGDEQYF.

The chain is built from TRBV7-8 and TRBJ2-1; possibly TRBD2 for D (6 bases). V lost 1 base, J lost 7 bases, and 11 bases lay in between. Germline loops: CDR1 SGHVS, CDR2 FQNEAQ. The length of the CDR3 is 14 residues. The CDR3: CASSLDRLANEQFF. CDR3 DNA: TGTGCCAGCAGCTTAGACCGGCTAGCGAATGAGCAGTTCTTC.

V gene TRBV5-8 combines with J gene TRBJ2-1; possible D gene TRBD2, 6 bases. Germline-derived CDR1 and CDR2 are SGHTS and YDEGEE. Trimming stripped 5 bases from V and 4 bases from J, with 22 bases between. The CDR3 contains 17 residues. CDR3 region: CASRGGYGGDAYNEQFF. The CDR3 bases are TGTGCCAGCAGGGGGGGATATGGCGGGGACGCTTACAATGAGCAGTTCTTC.

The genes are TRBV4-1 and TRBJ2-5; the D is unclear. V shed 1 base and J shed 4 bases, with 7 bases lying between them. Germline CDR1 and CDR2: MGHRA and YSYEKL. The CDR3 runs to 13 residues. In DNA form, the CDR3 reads TGCGCCAGCAGCCAAGTAAATGGAGAGACCCAGTACTTC. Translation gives CASSQVNGETQYF.

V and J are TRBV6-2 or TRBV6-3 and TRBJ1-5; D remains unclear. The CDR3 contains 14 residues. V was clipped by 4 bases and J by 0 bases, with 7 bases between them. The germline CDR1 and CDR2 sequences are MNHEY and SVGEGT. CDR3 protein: CASSSGNSNQPQHF. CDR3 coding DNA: TGTGCCAGCAGTTCCGGAAATAGCAATCAGCCCCAGCATTTT.

DNA for the CDR3: TGTGCCAGCAGTGACGGGGCTATGACCCGTAATGAGCAGTTCTTC. Translation gives CASSDGAMTRNEQFF. The chain links TRBV6-4 to TRBJ2-1; D might be TRBD1 (5 bases). This CDR3 region has 15 residues. Deletions cut 2 bases from V and 7 bases from J, with 15 bases between. Germline CDR1 and CDR2: MRHNA and SNTAGT.

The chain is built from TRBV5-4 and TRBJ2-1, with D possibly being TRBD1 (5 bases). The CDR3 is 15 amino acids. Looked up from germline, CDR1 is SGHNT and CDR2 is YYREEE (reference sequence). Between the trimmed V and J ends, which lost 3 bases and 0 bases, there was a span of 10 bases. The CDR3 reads CASSSRQSSYNEQFF. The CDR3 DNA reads TGTGCCAGCAGCTCTCGACAGAGCTCCTACAATGAGCAGTTCTTC.

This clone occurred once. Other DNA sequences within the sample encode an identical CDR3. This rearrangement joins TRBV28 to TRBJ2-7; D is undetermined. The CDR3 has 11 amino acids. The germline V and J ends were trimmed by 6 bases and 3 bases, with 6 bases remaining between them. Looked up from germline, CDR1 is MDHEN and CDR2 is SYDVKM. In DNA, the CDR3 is TGTGCCAGCAGGTCAGTCTACGAGCAGTACTTC. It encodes CASRSVYEQYF.

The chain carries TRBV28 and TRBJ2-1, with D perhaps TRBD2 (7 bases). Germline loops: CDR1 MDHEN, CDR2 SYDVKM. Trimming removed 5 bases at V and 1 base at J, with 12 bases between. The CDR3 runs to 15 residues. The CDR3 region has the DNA TGTGCCAGCAGTCCTGGGGGGGCTTCCTACAATGAGCAGTTCTTC. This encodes CASSPGGASYNEQFF.

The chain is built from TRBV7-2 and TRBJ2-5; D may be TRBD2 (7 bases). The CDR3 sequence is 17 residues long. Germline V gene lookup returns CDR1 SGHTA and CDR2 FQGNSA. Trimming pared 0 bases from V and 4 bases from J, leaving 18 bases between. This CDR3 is CASSLAWGGGIRETQYF. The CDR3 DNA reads TGTGCCAGCAGCTTAGCGTGGGGGGGCGGGATACGAGAGACCCAGTACTTC.

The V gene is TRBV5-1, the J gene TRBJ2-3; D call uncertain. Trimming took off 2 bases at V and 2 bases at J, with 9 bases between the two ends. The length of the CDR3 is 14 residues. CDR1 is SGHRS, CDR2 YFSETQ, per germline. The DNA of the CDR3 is TGCGCCAGCAGCTTCGTGGATGACACAGATACGCAGTATTTT. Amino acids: CASSFVDDTDTQYF.

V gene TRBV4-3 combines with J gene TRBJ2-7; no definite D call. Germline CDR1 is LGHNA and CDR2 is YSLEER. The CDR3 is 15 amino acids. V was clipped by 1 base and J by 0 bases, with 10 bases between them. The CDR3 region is CASSQGGSSSYEQYF. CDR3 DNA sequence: TGCGCCAGCAGCCAAGGAGGCTCGAGCTCCTACGAGCAGTACTTC.

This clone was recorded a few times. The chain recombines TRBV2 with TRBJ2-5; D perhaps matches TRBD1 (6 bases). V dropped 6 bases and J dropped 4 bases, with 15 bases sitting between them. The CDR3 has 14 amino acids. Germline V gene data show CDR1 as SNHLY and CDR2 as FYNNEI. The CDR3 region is CASRAQGSGETQYF. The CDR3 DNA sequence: TGTGCCAGCAGGGCGCAGGGGAGTGGAGAGACCCAGTACTTC.

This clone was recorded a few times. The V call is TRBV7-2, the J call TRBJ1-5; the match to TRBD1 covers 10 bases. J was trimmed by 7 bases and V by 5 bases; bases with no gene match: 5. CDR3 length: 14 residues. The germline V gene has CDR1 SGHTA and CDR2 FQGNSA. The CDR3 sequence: CASSPRDRGQPQHF. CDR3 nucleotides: TGTGCCAGCAGCCCGCGGGACAGGGGCCAGCCCCAGCATTTT.